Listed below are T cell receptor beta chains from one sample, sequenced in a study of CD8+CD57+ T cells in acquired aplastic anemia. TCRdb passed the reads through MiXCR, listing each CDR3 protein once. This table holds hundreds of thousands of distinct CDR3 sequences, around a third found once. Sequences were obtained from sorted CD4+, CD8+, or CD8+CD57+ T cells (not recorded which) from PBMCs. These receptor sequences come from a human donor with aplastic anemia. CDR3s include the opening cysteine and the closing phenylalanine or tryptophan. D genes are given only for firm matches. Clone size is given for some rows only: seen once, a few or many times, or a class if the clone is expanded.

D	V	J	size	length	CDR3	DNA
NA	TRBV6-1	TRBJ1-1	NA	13	CASRVPGVPDAFF	TGTGCCAGCAGAGTCCCCGGGGTTCCAGATGCTTTCTTT
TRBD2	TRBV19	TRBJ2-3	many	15	CASSTAGESTDTQYF	TGTGCCAGTAGTACAGCGGGAGAGAGCACAGATACGCAGTATTTT
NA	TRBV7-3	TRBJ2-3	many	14	CASSQQQGSDTQYF	TGTGCCAGCAGTCAACAACAGGGTTCAGATACGCAGTATTTT
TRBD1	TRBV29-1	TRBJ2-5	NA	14	CSVSDRVIQETQYF	TGCAGCGTTTCGGACAGGGTAATACAAGAGACCCAGTACTTC
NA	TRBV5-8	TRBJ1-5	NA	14	CASSRTSTIQPQHF	TGTGCCAGCAGCCGGACCAGTACCATTCAGCCCCAGCATTTT
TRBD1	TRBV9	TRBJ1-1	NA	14	CASSAQGSRAEAFF	TGTGCCAGCAGCGCACAGGGGAGTCGGGCTGAAGCTTTCTTT
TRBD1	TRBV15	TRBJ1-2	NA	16	CATSRVLGTETLSYTF	TGTGCCACCAGCAGAGTGTTAGGGACAGAGACGTTGAGCTACACCTTC
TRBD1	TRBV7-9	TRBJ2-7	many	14	CASSFGTASYEQYF	TGTGCCAGCAGCTTCGGGACAGCTTCCTACGAGCAGTACTTC
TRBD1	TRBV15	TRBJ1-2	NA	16	CATSSQPGTGAYGYTF	TGTGCCACCAGCTCCCAACCCGGGACAGGAGCTTATGGCTACACCTTC
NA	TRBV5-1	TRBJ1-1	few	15	CASSLAVPPTVEAFF	TGCGCCAGCAGCTTGGCTGTGCCGCCAACGGTTGAAGCTTTCTTT
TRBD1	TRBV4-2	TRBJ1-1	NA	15	CASSHRTGEGTEAFF	TGTGCCAGCAGCCACAGAACAGGGGAAGGCACTGAAGCTTTCTTC
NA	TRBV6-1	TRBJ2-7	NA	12	CASHEQLYEQYF	TGTGCCAGCCACGAACAGCTCTACGAGCAGTACTTC
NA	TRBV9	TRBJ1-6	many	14	CASSARQDNSPLHF	TGTGCCAGCAGCGCCCGACAGGATAATTCACCCCTCCACTTT
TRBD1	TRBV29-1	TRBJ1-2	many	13	CSVGVAGGYGYTF	TGCAGCGTTGGGGTGGCAGGGGGCTATGGCTACACCTTC
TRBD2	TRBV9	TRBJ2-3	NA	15	CASSVVSGTLYTQYF	TGTGCCAGCAGCGTAGTTAGCGGGACTTTATATACGCAGTATTTT
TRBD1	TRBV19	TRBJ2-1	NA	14	CASSIGKDRGKLVF	TGTGCCAGTAGTATAGGAAAGGACAGGGGAAAACTGGTCTTC
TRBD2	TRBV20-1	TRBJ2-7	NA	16	CSARSPGLAGAKEQYF	TGCAGTGCTAGAAGCCCGGGACTAGCGGGGGCAAAAGAGCAGTACTTC
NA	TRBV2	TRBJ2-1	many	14	CASSEEGAYNEQFF	TGTGCCAGCAGTGAGGAAGGAGCCTACAATGAGCAGTTCTTC
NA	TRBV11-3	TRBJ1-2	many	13	CASRGRVHYGYTF	TGTGCCAGTAGGGGGAGGGTTCACTATGGCTACACCTTC
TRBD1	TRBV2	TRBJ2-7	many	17	CASSPLTGGVGIYEQYF	TGTGCCAGCAGTCCCCTTACAGGGGGCGTCGGTATTTACGAGCAGTACTTC
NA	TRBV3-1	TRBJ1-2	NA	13	CASSQDELRGYTF	TGTGCCAGCAGCCAAGATGAGTTGCGGGGCTACACCTTC
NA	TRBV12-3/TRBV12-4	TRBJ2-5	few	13	CASSFLGVNTQYF	TGTGCCAGCAGTTTTTTGGGGGTCAACACCCAGTACTTC
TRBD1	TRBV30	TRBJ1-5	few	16	CAWSGDRTNSNQPQHF	TGTGCCTGGAGTGGGGACAGGACTAATAGCAATCAGCCCCAGCATTTT
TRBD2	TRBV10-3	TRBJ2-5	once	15	CAISESRGGQETQYF	TGTGCCATCAGTGAGTCGCGGGGGGGCCAAGAGACCCAGTACTTC
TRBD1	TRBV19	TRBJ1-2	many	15	CASSIVGTGYHGYTF	TGTGCCAGTAGTATAGTCGGGACAGGGTACCATGGCTACACCTTC
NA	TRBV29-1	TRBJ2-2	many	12	CSVEGNTGELFF	TGCAGCGTTGAGGGTAACACCGGGGAGCTGTTTTTT
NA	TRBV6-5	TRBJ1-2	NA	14	CASSYSLGAGGYTF	TGTGCCAGCAGTTACTCACTGGGGGCGGGGGGCTACACCTTC
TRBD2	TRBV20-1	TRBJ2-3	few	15	CSARDSGRAVDTQYF	TGCAGTGCTAGGGATAGCGGGAGGGCAGTAGATACGCAGTATTTT
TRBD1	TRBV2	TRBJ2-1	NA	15	CASRADRGRDNEQFF	TGTGCCAGCAGGGCGGACAGGGGGCGCGACAATGAGCAGTTCTTC
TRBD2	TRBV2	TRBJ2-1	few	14	CASKETSGRHEQFF	TGTGCCAGCAAGGAGACTAGCGGTCGGCATGAGCAGTTCTTC
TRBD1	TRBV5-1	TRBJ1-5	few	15	CASSSTGELGQPQHF	TGCGCCAGCAGCTCGACAGGGGAGTTGGGTCAGCCCCAGCATTTT
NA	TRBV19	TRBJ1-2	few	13	CASSPDQTYGYTF	TGTGCCAGCAGCCCCGACCAGACCTATGGCTACACCTTC
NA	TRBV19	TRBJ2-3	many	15	CASSISSGDADTQYF	TGTGCCAGTAGTATCTCTTCGGGGGACGCGGATACGCAGTATTTT
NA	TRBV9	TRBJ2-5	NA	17	CASSYGTGFTRKEIQYF	TGTGCCAGCAGTTACGGCACGGGGTTCACCAGAAAAGAGATCCAGTACTTC
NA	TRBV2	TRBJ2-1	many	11	CASSEENEQFF	TGTGCCAGCAGTGAGGAGAATGAGCAGTTCTTC
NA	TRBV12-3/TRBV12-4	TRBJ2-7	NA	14	CASSPRQVAYEQYF	TGTGCCAGCAGCCCCCGGCAGGTCGCCTACGAGCAGTACTTC
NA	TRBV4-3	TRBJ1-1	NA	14	CASGQDRAGDEAFF	TGCGCCAGCGGCCAAGATAGGGCAGGGGATGAAGCTTTCTTT
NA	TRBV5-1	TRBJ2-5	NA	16	CASSSSSGLGKETQYF	TGCGCCAGCAGCTCCTCATCAGGGTTAGGAAAAGAGACCCAGTACTTC
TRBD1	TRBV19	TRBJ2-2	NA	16	CASFAGQGKSTGELFF	TGTGCCAGTTTCGCGGGACAGGGTAAAAGTACCGGGGAGCTGTTTTTT
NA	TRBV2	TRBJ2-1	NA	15	CASILGTEGDNEQFF	NA
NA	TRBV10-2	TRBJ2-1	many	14	CASSGGEIYNEQFF	TGCGCCAGCAGTGGGGGAGAGATCTACAATGAGCAGTTCTTC
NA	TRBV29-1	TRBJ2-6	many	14	CSVGEGAAANVLTF	TGCAGCGTGGGGGAGGGGGCGGCGGCCAACGTCCTGACTTTC
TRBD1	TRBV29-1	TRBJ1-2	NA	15	CSVTLDRASVYGYTF	TGCAGCGTCACCCTGGACAGGGCATCTGTCTATGGCTACACCTTC
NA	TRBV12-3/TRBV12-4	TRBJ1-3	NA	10	CASTINTIYF	TGTGCCAGCACCATAAACACCATATATTTT
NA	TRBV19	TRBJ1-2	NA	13	CASSIQGSYGYTF	TGTGCCAGTAGTATACAGGGTTCCTATGGCTACACCTTC
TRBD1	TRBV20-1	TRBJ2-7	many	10	CSIRGNEQYF	TGCAGTATCAGGGGGAACGAGCAGTACTTC